The sequence of this T cell receptor (beta chain) was determined in a study of OX40 agonist ivuxolimab in advanced cancers. Profiled with immunoSEQ multiplex PCR; TCRdb holds only in-frame clones, not every one. Of some 70,000 clones in the sample, roughly 85% are singletons; the top ten hold roughly 7.8%. Germline CDR1 reads SGDLS; CDR2 reads YYNGEE. Trimming took 0 bases from V and 0 from J, leaving 10 bases between them. The CDR3 sequence is 17 residues long. The V and J genes are TRBV9 and TRBJ2-6; D is possibly TRBD2 (6 bases). This TCR derives from an adult with an advanced solid tumor such as melanoma, head and neck, liver or kidney cancer. Sequences were derived from CD4+ or CD8+ T cells sorted from blood, sampled in a trial of the OX40 agonist ivuxolimab. The CDR3 spells CASSVASGDSGANVLTF. The CDR3, as DNA: TGTGCCAGCAGCGTAGCTTCGGGGGACTCTGGGGCCAACGTCCTGACTTTC.